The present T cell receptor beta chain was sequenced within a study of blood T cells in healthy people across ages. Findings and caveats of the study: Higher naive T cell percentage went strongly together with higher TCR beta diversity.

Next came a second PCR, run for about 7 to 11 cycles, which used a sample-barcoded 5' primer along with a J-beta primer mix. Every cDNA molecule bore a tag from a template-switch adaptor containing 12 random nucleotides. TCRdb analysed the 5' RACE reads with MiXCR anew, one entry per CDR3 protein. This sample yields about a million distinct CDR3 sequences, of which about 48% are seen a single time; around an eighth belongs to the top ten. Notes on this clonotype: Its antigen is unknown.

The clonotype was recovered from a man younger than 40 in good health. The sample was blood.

CDR3 in DNA: TGTGCCAGCAGCTCTAGCGGGACAGGGTTTGGCTACACCTTC. Protein: CASSSSGTGFGYTF. The chain combines TRBV6-2 or TRBV6-3 with TRBJ1-2, with 9 bases lining up with TRBD1. The CDR3 is 14 residues long. Trimming took 6 bases from V and 7 from J; bases not matched to a gene: 9. Germline values: CDR1 MNHEY, CDR2 SVGEGT.